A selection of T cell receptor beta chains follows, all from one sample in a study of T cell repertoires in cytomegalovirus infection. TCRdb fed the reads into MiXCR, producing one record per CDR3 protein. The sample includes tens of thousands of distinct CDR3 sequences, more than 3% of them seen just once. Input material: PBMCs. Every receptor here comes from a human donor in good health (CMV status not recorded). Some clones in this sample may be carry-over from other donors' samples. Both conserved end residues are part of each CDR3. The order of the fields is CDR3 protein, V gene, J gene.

CASSYLGGSSYNEQFF,TRBV6-1,TRBJ2-1
CASSPHPPPGGGNEQFF,TRBV7-2,TRBJ2-1
CSVDSLGLYGYTF,TRBV29-1,TRBJ1-2
CSATLMSLADHNEQFF,TRBV20-1,TRBJ2-1
CASSLAGANTGELFF,TRBV7-2,TRBJ2-2
CASSQGVLTVLGEQYF,TRBV3-1,TRBJ2-7
CASSQDWAGINEQFF,TRBV4-2,TRBJ2-1
CASSLGRGISSGNTIYF,TRBV4-1,TRBJ1-3
CASSFRQGSGNTIYF,TRBV11-2,TRBJ1-3
CASSQVGGPETQYF,TRBV14,TRBJ2-5
CASSMTGTHNEQFF,TRBV2,TRBJ2-1
CASSQMGQGSNSPLHF,TRBV4-3,TRBJ1-6
CSARDYGGTDTQYF,TRBV20-1,TRBJ2-3
CASRVGALAGEEQFF,TRBV19,TRBJ2-1
CASKEDRGSQPQHF,TRBV6-1,TRBJ1-5
CASSQVSTGELFF,TRBV4-2,TRBJ2-2
CASSFSGTTYEQYF,TRBV7-2,TRBJ2-7
CASSQDTRGNEKLFF,TRBV4-1,TRBJ1-4
CASIRESRPGELFF,TRBV28,TRBJ2-2
CASSFQRPTEAFF,TRBV7-9,TRBJ1-1
CASSLRVPGADTQYF,TRBV7-2,TRBJ2-3
CASRELAGSQETQYF,TRBV12-3/TRBV12-4,TRBJ2-5
CASSLNMGDQSTDTQYF,TRBV7-3,TRBJ2-3
CSAGTGGNTIYF,TRBV20-1,TRBJ1-3
CASSIRQGGSEAFF,TRBV7-2,TRBJ1-1
CASSLGRGEQFF,TRBV7-2,TRBJ2-1
CASSLGPENYGYTF,TRBV7-2,TRBJ1-2
CASSPSLSTDTQYF,TRBV12-3/TRBV12-4,TRBJ2-3
CASSRMDGNYGYTF,TRBV7-9,TRBJ1-2
CASSQGRGQETQYF,TRBV5-1,TRBJ2-5
CASSFWLSGANVLTF,TRBV7-6,TRBJ2-6
CASSPRGSGGVNTDTQYF,TRBV7-2,TRBJ2-3
CASSLSTSESTDTQYF,TRBV7-9,TRBJ2-3
CASSWGTGAWNEKLFF,TRBV7-9,TRBJ1-4
CASSYAHRETQYF,TRBV28,TRBJ2-5
CASSEQGASYNEQFF,TRBV7-2,TRBJ2-1
CASSAKTGVPYNEQFF,TRBV7-2,TRBJ2-1
CASSLAGLTSYEQYF,TRBV7-2,TRBJ2-7
CASTTLGVGTNEKLFF,TRBV7-6,TRBJ1-4
CASRLGVLVAEAFF,TRBV7-2,TRBJ1-1
CASSLAGATNEKLFF,TRBV7-2,TRBJ1-4
CASSIRGLGKWDTEAFF,TRBV7-2,TRBJ1-1
CSASPGQGTGELFF,TRBV20-1,TRBJ2-2
CASTFKGQGYTYTQYF,TRBV5-6,TRBJ2-3
CASSLRDYSYEQYF,TRBV5-4,TRBJ2-7